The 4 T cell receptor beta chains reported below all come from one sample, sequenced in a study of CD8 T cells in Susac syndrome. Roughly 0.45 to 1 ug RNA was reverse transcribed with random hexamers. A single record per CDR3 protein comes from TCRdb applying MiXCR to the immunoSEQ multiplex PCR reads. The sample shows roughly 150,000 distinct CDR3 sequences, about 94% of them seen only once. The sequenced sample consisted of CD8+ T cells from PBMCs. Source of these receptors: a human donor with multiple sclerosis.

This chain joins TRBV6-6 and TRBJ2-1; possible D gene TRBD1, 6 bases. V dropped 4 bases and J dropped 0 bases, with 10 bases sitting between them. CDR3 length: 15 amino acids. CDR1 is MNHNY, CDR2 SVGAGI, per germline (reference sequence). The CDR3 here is CASSLDSPSYNEQFF. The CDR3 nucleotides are TGTGCCAGCAGTTTGGACAGTCCCTCCTACAATGAGCAGTTCTTC.

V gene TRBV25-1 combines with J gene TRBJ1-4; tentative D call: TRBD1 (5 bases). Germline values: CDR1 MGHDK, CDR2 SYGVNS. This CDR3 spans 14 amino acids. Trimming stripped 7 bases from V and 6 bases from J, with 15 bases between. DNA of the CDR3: TGTGCCAGCAAAACGAGGGGCGCGGATGAAAAACTGTTTTTT. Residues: CASKTRGADEKLFF. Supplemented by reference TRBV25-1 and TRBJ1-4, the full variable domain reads EADIYQTPRYLVIGTGKKITLECSQTMGHDKMYWYQQDPGMELHLIHYSYGVNSTEKGDLSSESTVSRIRTEHFPLTLESARPSHTSQYLCASKTRGADEKLFFGSGTQLSVL.

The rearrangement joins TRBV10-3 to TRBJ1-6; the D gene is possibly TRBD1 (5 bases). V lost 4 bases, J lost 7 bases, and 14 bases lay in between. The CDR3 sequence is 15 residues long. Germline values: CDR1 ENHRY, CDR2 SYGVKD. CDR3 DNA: TGTGCCATCAGTGTCGGGGGACCACACAATTCACCCCTCCACTTT. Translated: CAISVGGPHNSPLHF.

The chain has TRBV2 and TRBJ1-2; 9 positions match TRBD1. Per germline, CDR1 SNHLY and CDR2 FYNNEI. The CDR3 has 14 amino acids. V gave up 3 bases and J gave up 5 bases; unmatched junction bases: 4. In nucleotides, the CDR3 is TGTGCCAGCAGTGATGGGACAGGGACGTATGGCTACACCTTC. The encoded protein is CASSDGTGTYGYTF.